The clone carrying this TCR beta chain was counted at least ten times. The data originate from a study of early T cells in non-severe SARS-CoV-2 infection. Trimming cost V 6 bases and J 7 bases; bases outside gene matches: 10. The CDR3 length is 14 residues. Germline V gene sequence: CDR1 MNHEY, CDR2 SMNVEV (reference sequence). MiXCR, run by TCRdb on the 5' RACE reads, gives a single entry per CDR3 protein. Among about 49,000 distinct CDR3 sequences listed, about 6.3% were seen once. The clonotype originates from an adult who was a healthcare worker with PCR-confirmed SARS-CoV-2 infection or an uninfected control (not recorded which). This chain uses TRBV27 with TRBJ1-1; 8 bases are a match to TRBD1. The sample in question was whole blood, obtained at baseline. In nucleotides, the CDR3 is TGTGCCAGCAGGCCAGGACAGGGTTTAGGTGAAGCTTTCTTT. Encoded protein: CASRPGQGLGEAFF.